Following are 20 T cell receptor beta chains from one sample sequenced in a study of regulatory T cells in long-lasting Graves disease. Through Arm-PCR of CDR3 regions and iRepertoire HTBI primers, TCR beta libraries were built. TCRdb itself ran the multiplex PCR reads through MiXCR, one entry per CDR3 protein. Altogether a few hundred thousand distinct CDR3 sequences are present, 20% to 30% being singletons, with the ten largest covering roughly 26%. The time point is: persistent/refractory GD, antithyroid drugs over 5 years with positive TRAb. PBMC-extracted RNA yielded the TCR library. Sample: peripheral blood mononuclear cells (PBMCs), taken when the disease was refractory, from a patient treated with antithyroid drugs. The receptors stem from a female donor with Graves disease.

The chain joins TRBV5-1 to TRBJ2-2; either TRBD1 or TRBD2 may supply D (5 bases each). There are 14 residues in the CDR3. From germline, CDR1 is SGHRS and CDR2 YFSETQ. V lost 4 bases, J lost 3 bases, and 10 bases lay in between. CDR3 amino acids: CASSPGTDTGELFF. Written as DNA, the CDR3 is TGCGCCAGCAGCCCAGGGACGGACACCGGGGAGCTGTTTTTT.

In its sample, this clonotype was seen many times. The gene calls are TRBV7-2 and TRBJ2-4; 8 nucleotides line up with TRBD2. With V trimmed by 2 bases and J by 6 bases, 9 bases remained unmatched. Looked up from germline, CDR1 is SGHTA and CDR2 is FQGNSA. The CDR3 sequence is 16 residues long. The chain's CDR3 is CASSLRGGRSGNIQYF. The CDR3 nucleotides are TGTGCCAGCAGCTTAAGGGGCGGGAGGTCGGGAAACATTCAGTACTTC.

This clonotype was detected many times. J is TRBJ2-7 and V is TRBV20-1; maybe TRBD1 (6 bases). Germline V gene data show CDR1 as DFQATT and CDR2 as SNEGSKA (reference sequence). CDR3 length: 17 residues. Trimming took off 0 bases at V and 3 bases at J, with 21 bases between the two ends. CDR3 residues: CSARDDRVRTDLYEQYF. The CDR3, as DNA: TGCAGTGCTAGAGATGACCGTGTTCGGACAGACCTCTACGAGCAGTACTTC.

The table lists this clonotype with many counts. This chain's CDR3 is CASRRELTTNEKLFF. As DNA, the CDR3 is TGTGCCAGCAGGAGAGAACTTACAACTAATGAAAAACTGTTTTTT. The chain combines TRBV2 with TRBJ1-4; D gene unclear. Deletions cut 6 bases from V and 0 bases from J, with 11 bases between. The CDR3 loop spans 15 amino acids. Germline CDR1 is SNHLY and CDR2 is FYNNEI. Looking up the rest from reference TRBV2 and TRBJ1-4 gives the full variable domain: EPEVTQTPSHQVTQMGQEVILRCVPISNHLYFYWYRQILGQKVEFLVSFYNNEISEKSEIFDDQFSVERPDGSNFTLKIRSTKLEDSAMYFCASRRELTTNEKLFFGSGTQLSVL.

This clonotype has more than one count but fewer than ten. This chain links TRBV20-1 with TRBJ2-7; the match to TRBD2 covers 7 bases. This CDR3 contains 13 residues. CDR1 and CDR2 (germline): DFQATT, SNEGSKA (reference sequence). Unmatched junction bases numbered 6, after V lost 4 bases and J lost 3 bases. The CDR3 nucleotides are TGCAGTGCTAAGACTAGCTCTTACTACGAGCAGTACTTC. It is translated as CSAKTSSYYEQYF.

This clonotype has ten or more counts. V usage is TRBV12-3 or TRBV12-4 and J usage is TRBJ1-2; TRBD1 aligns across 8 bases. The V gene end was trimmed by 5 bases and the J gene end by 10 bases; junction bases not matched to a gene: 9. The CDR3 covers 13 residues. CDR3 loop: CASSRDRTSDYTF. The CDR3 DNA reads as TGTGCCAGCAGTCGGGACAGGACTTCTGACTACACCTTC.

The V and J genes are TRBV19 and TRBJ1-5; no definite D call. Germline V CDR1 and CDR2: LNHDA, SQIVND (reference sequence). The CDR3 consists of 15 residues. V was clipped by 3 bases and J by 2 bases, with 11 bases between them. The CDR3 DNA follows: TGTGCCAGTAGTATGTCCGGGAAGGGCAATCAGCCCCAGCATTTT. This encodes CASSMSGKGNQPQHF.

The chain is built from TRBV6-1 and TRBJ1-4, with a tentative D call TRBD1 (5 bases). The germline V gene has CDR1 MNHNS and CDR2 SASEGT. Between the trimmed V and J ends, which lost 6 bases and 8 bases, there was a span of 13 bases. The CDR3 spans 13 residues. The CDR3 bases are TGTGCCAGCAGCGGGACGGAGGCGGAAAAACTGTTTTTT. Amino acid sequence: CASSGTEAEKLFF.

The rearrangement joins TRBV7-3 to TRBJ2-2; D gene uncertain. The CDR3 has 15 amino acids. Trimming pared 1 base from V and 1 base from J, leaving 7 bases between. Germline loops: CDR1 SGHTA, CDR2 FQGTGA. CDR3 loop: CASSLNAVNTGELFF. The CDR3 region has the DNA TGTGCCAGCAGCTTAAATGCGGTGAACACCGGGGAGCTGTTTTTT. Full variable domain (rest looked up from reference TRBV7-3 and TRBJ2-2): GAGVSQTPSNKVTEKGKYVELRCDPISGHTALYWYRQSLGQGPEFLIYFQGTGAADDSGLPNDRFFAVRPEGSVSTLKIQRTERGDSAVYLCASSLNAVNTGELFFGEGSRLTVL.

This clonotype showed up just a few times. The J gene is TRBJ1-2, the V gene TRBV30, with a weak D call TRBD1 (6 bases). From germline, CDR1 is GTSNPN and CDR2 SVGIG (reference sequence). V was clipped by 3 bases and J by 4 bases, with 12 bases between them. The CDR3 contains 13 residues. CDR3 residues: CAWSAGTFYGYTF. DNA for the CDR3: TGTGCCTGGAGCGCCGGGACATTCTATGGCTACACCTTC.

The chain links TRBV11-3 to TRBJ2-3; 11 bases are shared with TRBD1. Germline CDR1 and CDR2: SGHNT and YENEEA. The CDR3 contains 17 residues. Trimming cost V 4 bases and J 2 bases; bases outside gene matches: 8. The CDR3 protein is CASSSYPGQGDTDTQYF. In DNA form, the CDR3 reads TGTGCCAGCAGCTCCTATCCGGGACAGGGGGACACAGATACGCAGTATTTT.

The chain is built from TRBV29-1 and TRBJ1-1, with D hard to call. Between the trimmed V and J ends, which lost 6 bases and 1 base, there was a span of 12 bases. The CDR3 is 13 amino acids. The germline CDR1 and CDR2 sequences are SQVTM and ANQGSEA. As DNA, the CDR3 is TGCAGCGTACCTGACACGACGAACACTGAAGCTTTCTTT. It is translated as CSVPDTTNTEAFF. Full variable domain (missing parts from reference TRBV29-1 and TRBJ1-1): SAVISQKPSRDICQRGTSLTIQCQVDSQVTMMFWYRQQPGQSLTLIATANQGSEATYESGFVIDKFPISRPNLTFSTLTVSNMSPEDSSIYLCSVPDTTNTEAFFGQGTRLTVV.

This clonotype was detected many times. This sequence joins TRBV6-1 and TRBJ2-7; TRBD2 aligns across 11 bases. This CDR3 region has 15 residues. Per the germline V gene, CDR1 is MNHNS and CDR2 is SASEGT. J lost 3 bases, V lost 6 bases, and 7 bases had no gene match. The CDR3 here is CASRTTSGSRYEQYF. Written as DNA, the CDR3 is TGTGCCAGCAGAACCACTAGCGGGAGCCGCTACGAGCAGTACTTC.

This clonotype occurred a few times. This rearrangement joins TRBV2 to TRBJ1-3; the match to TRBD1 covers 9 bases. From germline, CDR1 is SNHLY and CDR2 FYNNEI. V shed 6 bases, J shed 0 bases, and the junction held 0 bases outside the gene matches. The CDR3 spans 14 residues. For the CDR3, the DNA is TGTGCCAGCAGGGGACAGGGCTCTGGAAACACCATATATTTT. Its protein is CASRGQGSGNTIYF.

This clonotype was recorded a few times. The chain links TRBV6-5 to TRBJ2-7; 8 positions match TRBD1. The length of the CDR3 is 21 residues. Germline-derived CDR1 and CDR2 are MNHEY and SVGAGI. V dropped 2 bases and J dropped 4; count of bases not matched to a gene: 25. CDR3 bases: TGTGCCAGCAGTTACGGTTTAATGAATGACAGGGGTCCCTCCTTCCCTTACGAGCAGTACTTC. This translates into CASSYGLMNDRGPSFPYEQYF.

This clonotype turned up a few times. This sequence joins TRBV15 and TRBJ1-3; D uncertain. From germline, CDR1 is LNHNV and CDR2 YYDKDF (reference sequence). V was clipped by 4 bases and J by 0 bases, with 7 bases between them. This CDR3 is 14 amino acids long. CDR3 loop: CATSNTVSGNTIYF. The CDR3 DNA reads TGTGCCACCAGCAACACGGTCTCTGGAAACACCATATATTTT.

The chain combines TRBV6-5 with TRBJ2-5, with 9 positions matching TRBD2. Germline V lookup: CDR1 MNHEY, CDR2 SVGAGI. CDR3 length equals 15 residues. V lost 4 bases, J lost 5 bases, and 8 bases stayed unmatched. The CDR3: CASSSVAGGSETQYF. CDR3 nucleotides: TGTGCCAGCAGTTCCGTTGCGGGAGGGAGTGAGACCCAGTACTTC.

This clonotype was found many times. The chain couples TRBV7-9 to TRBJ2-5; unclear D gene. Deletions cut 1 base from V and 1 base from J, with 7 bases between. Germline V CDR1 and CDR2: SEHNR, FQNEAQ (reference sequence). The CDR3 extends over 14 amino acids. CDR3 protein: CASSLVPGQETQYF. CDR3 nucleotide sequence: TGTGCCAGCAGCTTAGTTCCAGGCCAAGAGACCCAGTACTTC.

This clonotype was seen repeatedly, ten times or more. The J gene is TRBJ2-7, the V gene TRBV6-1, with TRBD2 matching 10 bases. The CDR3 has 16 residues. The V gene's germline CDR1 is MNHNS and CDR2 SASEGT. Trimming took 9 bases from V and 3 from J; bases not matched to a gene: 14. The CDR3 loop reads CASLDLSSGSGYEQYF. The CDR3 DNA sequence: TGTGCCAGTCTCGATTTGTCTAGCGGGAGTGGCTACGAGCAGTACTTC.

At least ten counts were recorded for this clonotype. The chain carries TRBV15 and TRBJ1-6; 7 bases are shared with TRBD1. Per the germline V gene, CDR1 is LNHNV and CDR2 is YYDKDF (reference sequence). V lost 1 base to trimming and J lost 11 bases; unmatched junction nucleotides: 5. CDR3 size: 14 residues. The CDR3 reads CATSRAGQSAPLHF. CDR3 DNA sequence: TGTGCCACCAGCAGAGCGGGACAGTCAGCACCCCTCCACTTT.